This record looks at one T cell receptor (beta chain) sequence and its context. Its antigen is still unknown. The data belong to a study of vaccination and CD4 T cells after COVID-19. Study summary: SARS-CoV-2, HCoV-NL63, HCoV-OC43 and HCoV-229E supplied the overlapping spike peptides used to stimulate cells. Cultures serving as controls received a peptide pool (CEFX or HIV-1 Nef) or no peptide.

The treatment was: approximately 9-day PBMC culture with coronavirus spike peptide pools or control peptides (ViraFEST assay). From germline, CDR1 is LNHDA and CDR2 SQIVND (reference sequence). V trimming: 2 bases; J trimming: 1 base; junction bases outside the gene matches: 7. CDR3 size: 16 residues. An Oncomine TCR Beta short-read assay was used to sequence the DNA from cultured CD4+ T cells. TCRdb used MiXCR to reprocess the PCR reads, holding one entry per CDR3 protein. The sample shows about 16,000 distinct CDR3 sequences, roughly 52% of them seen only once. V gene TRBV19 combines with J gene TRBJ2-5; 7 bases agree with TRBD1. This receptor was obtained from a human donor who had recovered from COVID-19. Sequenced here: CD4+ T cells from blood, cultured in vitro, sampled before SARS-CoV-2 vaccination. This CDR3 reads CASSITGASGQETQYF. The CDR3 DNA follows: TGTGCCAGTAGTATAACAGGGGCCAGCGGCCAAGAGACCCAGTACTTC.